The 29 T cell receptor beta chains below all came from one sample that was sequenced in a study of T cells in Graves' hyperthyroidism and ophthalmopathy. Amplified TCR beta CDR3 regions derived from RNA transcripts. In the first-round RT-PCR of the TCR CDR3, the HTBI primer set was used. TCRdb reanalysed the multiplex PCR reads using MiXCR and keeps one entry per CDR3 protein. The sample gives approximately 640,000 distinct CDR3 sequences, 15% to 20% of which show up once; around 15% is in the top ten. Material for sequencing was blood. The receptor source for this set is a man aged 50 to 59 with Graves' hyperthyroidism.

This clonotype was seen ten or more times. The rearrangement joins TRBV9 to TRBJ2-3; 9 bases align to TRBD2. J was trimmed by 2 bases and V by 10 bases; bases with no gene match: 14. The CDR3 loop spans 16 amino acids. The V gene's germline CDR1 is SGDLS and CDR2 YYNGEE. The CDR3 is CACPQPSGDLTDTQYF. CDR3 DNA: TGTGCCTGCCCCCAACCTAGCGGGGACCTCACAGATACGCAGTATTTT.

This clonotype was seen at least ten times. The chain uses TRBV6-2 or TRBV6-3 and TRBJ1-5; D is ambiguous. Trimming left V 5 bases short and J 9 bases short, with 2 bases between. The CDR3 is made up of 9 amino acids. In germline, CDR1 is MNHEY, CDR2 SVGEGT. CDR3 residues: CASSPPQHF. The CDR3 nucleotides read TGTGCCAGCAGTCCGCCCCAGCATTTT.

This clonotype was recorded a few times. The V gene is TRBV7-2, the J gene TRBJ1-5; D remains ambiguous. CDR1 is SGHTA, CDR2 FQGNSA, per germline. The CDR3 has 15 residues. V gave up 1 base and J gave up 5 bases, with 12 bases separating them. In DNA, the CDR3 is TGTGCCAGCAGCTTAGAAGGAGTCCCTCATCAGCCCCAGCATTTT. Encoded protein: CASSLEGVPHQPQHF.

This clonotype was observed a handful of times. This chain joins TRBV4-1 and TRBJ2-7; D ambiguous. Germline V gene sequence: CDR1 MGHRA, CDR2 YSYEKL. The CDR3 has 13 amino acids. The V and J ends lost 0 bases and 3 bases respectively, with 6 bases between them. As DNA, the CDR3 is TGCGCCAGCAGCCAAGATGTCCGCTACGAGCAGTACTTC. Translation: CASSQDVRYEQYF.

In its sample, this clonotype was seen a few times. V and J are TRBV27 and TRBJ1-1; tentative D call: TRBD1 (6 bases). Germline V gene sequence: CDR1 MNHEY, CDR2 SMNVEV (reference sequence). V lost 0 bases, J lost 0 bases, and 11 bases lay in between. This CDR3 is built from 16 residues. The CDR3 region is CASSLSGTLMNTEAFF. CDR3 DNA sequence: TGTGCCAGCAGTTTATCAGGGACACTTATGAACACTGAAGCTTTCTTT.

The chain is built from TRBV9 and TRBJ1-3, with TRBD1 matching over 10 bases. V gave up 4 bases and J gave up 6 bases; unmatched junction bases: 4. CDR1 SGDLS and CDR2 YYNGEE come from the germline V gene. The CDR3 consists of 14 residues. The CDR3 coding sequence is TGTGCCAGCAGCATCGGGACAGGGGAAAACACCATATATTTT. Translated, it gives CASSIGTGENTIYF.

The chain combines TRBV7-9 with TRBJ1-5, with D unresolved. The CDR3 covers 13 residues. Germline CDR1 is SEHNR and CDR2 is FQNEAQ (reference sequence). Trimming took 3 bases from V and 7 from J, leaving 10 bases between them. CDR3 protein: CASSFSPPQPQHF. The CDR3 DNA is TGTGCCAGCAGCTTTTCACCCCCGCAGCCCCAGCATTTT.

This clonotype was picked up a small number of times. This chain links TRBV24-1 with TRBJ1-4; TRBD1 aligns across 7 bases. The CDR3 covers 18 residues. Germline V gives CDR1 KGHDR, CDR2 SFDVKD. After removal of 4 bases from V and 6 bases from J, the junction contained 16 bases not matched to a gene. The CDR3 nucleotides are TGTGCCACCAGTGACTCAATCGCCAAAGGGGGCGCATATGAAAAACTGTTTTTT. It yields the protein CATSDSIAKGGAYEKLFF.

The chain uses TRBV5-1 and TRBJ2-1; D is undetermined. V was shortened by 4 bases and J by 4 bases, with 21 bases between the two germline ends. The germline CDR1 and CDR2 sequences are SGHRS and YFSETQ. CDR3 length equals 17 residues. CDR3 sequence: CASSADLTAQVYNEQFF. The CDR3 coding sequence is TGCGCCAGCAGCGCGGATCTTACTGCCCAGGTATACAATGAGCAGTTCTTC.

V usage is TRBV4-2 and J usage is TRBJ1-2, with D maybe TRBD1 (5 bases). Germline V gene data show CDR1 as LGHNA and CDR2 as YNFKEQ. CDR3 length equals 15 residues. V lost 0 bases, J lost 4 bases, and 12 bases lay in between. The CDR3 DNA follows: TGTGCCAGCAGCCAAGACCCACCTGGGGCCTATGGCTACACCTTC. This codes for CASSQDPPGAYGYTF.

This clonotype was counted ten times or more. The rearrangement uses TRBV28 and TRBJ2-5; D not certain. V was cut by 4 bases and J by 5 bases, with 11 bases left in between. CDR3 size: 13 residues. From germline, CDR1 is MDHEN and CDR2 SYDVKM. The CDR3 spells CASSWGLGETQYF. CDR3 nucleotide sequence: TGTGCCAGCAGTTGGGGTTTGGGGGAGACCCAGTACTTC.

The chain uses TRBV19 and TRBJ1-6, with 8 nucleotides matching TRBD1. Unmatched junction bases numbered 10, after V lost 9 bases and J lost 0 bases. Germline loops: CDR1 LNHDA, CDR2 SQIVND (reference sequence). The CDR3 consists of 17 residues. The CDR3, as DNA: TGTGCCAGCAAGCGCCGGGACAGGAGCTCCTATAATTCACCCCTCCACTTT. Translated: CASKRRDRSSYNSPLHF.

This clonotype was recorded many times. The CDR3 DNA follows: TGTGCCAGCAATGGACTAGCGGGAGGCCCGAACACCGGGGAGCTGTTTTTT. This codes for CASNGLAGGPNTGELFF. The V call is TRBV2, the J call TRBJ2-2; TRBD2 matches 14 bases. This CDR3 region has 17 residues. CDR1 and CDR2 (germline): SNHLY, FYNNEI. With V trimmed by 7 bases and J by 0 bases, 4 bases remained unmatched.

The CDR3 protein is CASSLAGDPREQYF. As DNA, the CDR3 is TGTGCCAGCAGTCTAGCGGGAGATCCGCGGGAGCAGTACTTC. V gene TRBV5-6 combines with J gene TRBJ2-7, with TRBD2 matching over 10 bases. This CDR3 is 14 amino acids long. Per germline, CDR1 SGHDT and CDR2 YYEEEE. With V trimmed by 5 bases and J by 7 bases, 9 bases remained unmatched.

The table lists this clonotype with many counts. CDR3: CAWQPGTSGPEETQYF. The DNA of the CDR3 is TGTGCCTGGCAGCCCGGGACTAGCGGGCCCGAAGAGACCCAGTACTTC. The chain recombines TRBV30 with TRBJ2-5, with 12 bases aligning to TRBD2. The germline V gene has CDR1 GTSNPN and CDR2 SVGIG (reference sequence). V dropped 5 bases and J dropped 3; count of bases not matched to a gene: 10. CDR3 length: 16 amino acids.

This clonotype was found many times. Mismatch with germline at one junction end may stem from a read error. This sequence joins TRBV7-7 and TRBJ2-3; TRBD2 matches 12 bases. Per germline, CDR1 SSHAT and CDR2 FNYEAQ (reference sequence). There are 14 residues in the CDR3. CDR3 amino acids: CASSRTSGIDTQYF. The CDR3 DNA reads TGTGCTAGCAGCCGGACTAGCGGGATAGATACGCAGTATTTT.

The table lists this clonotype with many counts. The V call is TRBV6-1, the J call TRBJ2-7; TRBD1 or TRBD2 may be the D gene (5 bases each). This CDR3 contains 14 residues. V was trimmed by 5 bases and J by 5 bases, leaving 16 bases between them. CDR1 and CDR2 (germline): MNHNS, SASEGT. CDR3 protein: CASSRARGHHEQYF. The CDR3 DNA reads TGTGCCAGCAGTCGCGCTCGGGGCCATCACGAGCAGTACTTC.

This clonotype came up many times. The chain couples TRBV7-9 to TRBJ2-1; 9 positions agree with TRBD2. In germline, CDR1 is SEHNR, CDR2 FQNEAQ (reference sequence). This CDR3 spans 14 amino acids. Trimming took 3 bases from V and 8 from J; bases not matched to a gene: 5. CDR3 in amino acids: CASSFSGSNDEQFF. CDR3 coding DNA: TGTGCCAGCAGCTTTAGCGGGAGTAACGATGAGCAGTTCTTC.

This clonotype was recorded at least ten times. This chain uses TRBV19 with TRBJ2-5; D not certain. Germline V gene data show CDR1 as LNHDA and CDR2 as SQIVND (reference sequence). The CDR3 has 15 residues. Between the trimmed V and J ends, which lost 2 bases and 1 base, there was a span of 11 bases. CDR3 residues: CASSIMLSAQETQYF. The CDR3 DNA is TGTGCCAGTAGTATAATGCTGTCCGCCCAAGAGACCCAGTACTTC.

Here the CDR3 reads CASSPDRAKDTQYF. CDR3 nucleotides: TGTGCCAGCAGTCCGGACAGGGCTAAAGATACGCAGTATTTT. This chain joins TRBV28 and TRBJ2-3, with TRBD1 identical over 8 bases. Germline V gene sequence: CDR1 MDHEN, CDR2 SYDVKM. This CDR3 comprises 14 residues. V was clipped by 5 bases and J by 5 bases; unmatched bases: 6. The entire variable domain, with the rest obtained from reference TRBV28 and TRBJ2-3, is as follows: DVKVTQSSRYLVKRTGEKVFLECVQDMDHENMFWYRQDPGLGLRLIYFSYDVKMKEKGDIPEGYSVSREKKERFSLILESASTNQTSMYLCASSPDRAKDTQYFGPGTRLTVL.

This clonotype came up many times. This chain uses TRBV7-2 with TRBJ2-2; possibly TRBD1 for D (6 bases). CDR1 SGHTA and CDR2 FQGNSA come from the germline V gene. The CDR3 has 14 amino acids. Trimming cost V 5 bases and J 6 bases, with 13 bases left between them. CDR3 sequence reads: CASSATRTAGELFF. CDR3 in DNA: TGTGCCAGCAGCGCAACCCGGACAGCCGGGGAGCTGTTTTTT.

This clonotype has at least ten counts. V gene TRBV27 combines with J gene TRBJ1-1; TRBD1 aligns across 9 bases. This CDR3 is 15 amino acids long. With V trimmed by 5 bases and J by 3 bases, 7 bases remained unmatched. The germline V gene encodes CDR1 MNHEY and CDR2 SMNVEV (reference sequence). In nucleotides, the CDR3 is TGTGCCAGCAGTCCGGGGACAGGGATGTACACTGAAGCTTTCTTT. Its protein is CASSPGTGMYTEAFF.

This clonotype was recorded many times. The chain recombines TRBV5-1 with TRBJ1-2; D remains ambiguous. Germline V gene lookup returns CDR1 SGHRS and CDR2 YFSETQ. Trimming took off 0 bases at V and 8 bases at J, with 14 bases between the two ends. This CDR3 has 14 amino acids. CDR3 residues: CASSLVLANQGYTF. Written as DNA, the CDR3 is TGCGCCAGCAGCTTGGTCTTGGCAAACCAGGGCTACACCTTC.

The table lists this clonotype with many counts. V and J are TRBV12-3 or TRBV12-4 and TRBJ2-1; D possibly corresponds to TRBD1 (6 bases). V lost 6 bases to trimming and J lost 12 bases, with 18 bases between them. CDR3 length: 13 residues. CDR3 DNA sequence: TGTGCCAGCAGACAGAAACAGGGCGCGGGGCAGTTCTTC. Encoded protein: CASRQKQGAGQFF.

This clonotype was found many times. V usage is TRBV12-3 or TRBV12-4 and J usage is TRBJ2-1, with no clear D. Trimming removed 3 bases at V and 4 bases at J, with 4 bases between. CDR3 length: 12 amino acids. The CDR3 sequence is CASSFIYNEQFF. Here the CDR3 DNA reads TGTGCCAGCAGTTTCATATACAATGAGCAGTTCTTC.

The chain has TRBV12-3 or TRBV12-4 and TRBJ2-1; 9 bases are a match to TRBD2. The V segment lost 5 bases and the J segment 7 bases; nucleotides outside the gene matches: 15. The CDR3 contains 17 residues. CDR3 bases: TGTGCCAGCAGTACACTTAGGACTGGCGGGAGGGCGAATGAGCAGTTCTTC. As protein: CASSTLRTGGRANEQFF.

This clonotype was recorded many times. The V and J genes are TRBV30 and TRBJ2-3; 7 positions agree with TRBD2. The CDR3 has 18 amino acids. Per the germline V gene, CDR1 is GTSNPN and CDR2 is SVGIG (reference sequence). V lost 0 bases, J lost 0 bases, and 12 bases stayed unmatched. The CDR3 protein is CAWSVRDGRISSTDTQYF. The CDR3 DNA follows: TGTGCCTGGAGTGTACGGGACGGGAGGATTTCTAGCACAGATACGCAGTATTTT.

The gene calls are TRBV12-3 or TRBV12-4 and TRBJ1-5; D unresolved. V lost 2 bases and J 0 bases, leaving 8 bases between the germline ends. CDR3 length: 15 amino acids. The CDR3 region is CASSLSPYSNQPQHF. The CDR3 nucleotides are TGTGCCAGCAGTTTATCGCCATATAGCAATCAGCCCCAGCATTTT.

There are many counts of this clonotype. V is TRBV6-1 and J is TRBJ2-7; 7 bases line up with TRBD1. V lost 6 bases to trimming and J lost 1 base; unmatched junction nucleotides: 12. Germline V gene sequence: CDR1 MNHNS, CDR2 SASEGT. The CDR3 is 16 amino acids. As DNA, the CDR3 is TGTGCCAGCAGGGGGACAGACCTACATGGGTCCTACGAGCAGTACTTC. Translating it yields CASRGTDLHGSYEQYF.